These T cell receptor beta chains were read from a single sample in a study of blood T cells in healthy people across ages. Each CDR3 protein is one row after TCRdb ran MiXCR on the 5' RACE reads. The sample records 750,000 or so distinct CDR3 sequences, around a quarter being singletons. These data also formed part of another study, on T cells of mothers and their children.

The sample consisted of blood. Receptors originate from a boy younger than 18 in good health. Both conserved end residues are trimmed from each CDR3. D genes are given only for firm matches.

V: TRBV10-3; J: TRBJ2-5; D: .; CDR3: AISESFRAGQETQY
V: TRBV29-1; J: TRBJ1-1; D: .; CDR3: SVITGNTEAF
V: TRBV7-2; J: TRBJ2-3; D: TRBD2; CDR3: ASRQWTSGSPEDTQY
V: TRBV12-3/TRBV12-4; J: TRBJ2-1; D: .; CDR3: ASSPGTRDEQF
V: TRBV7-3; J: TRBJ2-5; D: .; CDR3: ASSSGPRETQY
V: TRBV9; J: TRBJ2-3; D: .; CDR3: ASSYDRTDTQY
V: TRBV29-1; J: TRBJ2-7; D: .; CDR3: SALEQGPSYEQY
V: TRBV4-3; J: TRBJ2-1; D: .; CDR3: ASSQDLARGSEQF
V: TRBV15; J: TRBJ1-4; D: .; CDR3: ATSPTGGEKLF
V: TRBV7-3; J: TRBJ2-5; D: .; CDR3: ASSLVTWETQY
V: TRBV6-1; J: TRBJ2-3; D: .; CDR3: ASSETSDPDTQY
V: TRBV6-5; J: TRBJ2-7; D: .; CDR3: ASSRARGVPYEQY
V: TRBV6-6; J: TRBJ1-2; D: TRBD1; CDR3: ASIGPQGAGYGYT
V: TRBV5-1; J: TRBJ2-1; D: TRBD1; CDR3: ASSLGEQGAYNEQF
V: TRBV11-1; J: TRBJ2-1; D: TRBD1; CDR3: ASSPGQRNNEQF
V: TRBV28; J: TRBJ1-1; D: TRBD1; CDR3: ASSPPDRPEAF